This T cell receptor beta chain was observed in a study of blood T cells in healthy people across ages. Around 9 milliliters of peripheral blood were drawn from each donor into EDTA-treated tubes. Germline values: CDR1 MNHEY, CDR2 SVGEGT. CDR3 size: 13 residues. V was pared by 8 bases and J by 9 bases, with 17 bases between. Study-level results: Roughly linear age-related decline in beta diversity appeared, significant by age approximately 43. PBMCs went unsorted, and a conclusive naive versus antigen-experienced comparison was therefore prevented.

Then a second PCR, running roughly 7 to 11 cycles, was carried out with a sample-barcoded 5' primer and a J-beta primer mix. Each cDNA molecule received a tag from a template-switch adaptor that had 12 random nucleotides. MiXCR, run by TCRdb on the 5' RACE reads, gives a single entry per CDR3 protein. The sample holds over 600,000 distinct CDR3 sequences; approximately 21% are singletons and the top ten take approximately 3.6%. As concerns this clonotype: Its antigen is undetermined.

V is TRBV6-2 or TRBV6-3 and J is TRBJ2-1; TRBD1 is a possible D gene (6 bases). Input material: blood. The receptor's source is a man aged 70 or older in good health. The CDR3: CASEVSGVGEQFF. DNA of the CDR3: TGTGCCAGCGAGGTTTCAGGGGTCGGTGAGCAGTTCTTC.